The 19 T cell receptor beta chains given below trace back to one sample, sequenced in a study of shared clonotypes between healthy human individuals. Method: immunoSEQ multiplex PCR; TCRdb's copy keeps in-frame clones and lacks some. Of 2 million to 2.5 million clones listed, more than 85% are singletons. The sequencing sample was made of naive CD4+ T cells from PBMCs. Noted subset: CD45RA+ positively selected. Receptors were obtained from a man between 18 and 29 years old in good health. Some clones in this sample may be carry-over from other donors' samples.

V usage is TRBV21-1 and J usage is TRBJ2-1; TRBD2, as called in the table, went unchecked against the DNA. TRBV21-1 is a listed pseudogene. The CDR3 covers 15 residues. The CDR3 nucleotides are TGTGCCAGCAGAAAGGGACTAGCGGGAGGAGGCGAGCAGTTCTTC. It specifies CASRKGLAGGGEQFF.

The rearrangement joins TRBV11-2 to TRBJ2-7; D remains unclear. This CDR3 has 16 residues. Trimming took 1 base from V and 3 from J, leaving 16 bases between them. CDR1 is SGHAT, CDR2 FQNNGV, per germline. DNA for the CDR3: TGTGCCAGCAGCTTAGGAGTCAGCAAAAGGTACTACGAGCAGTACTTC. Translating it yields CASSLGVSKRYYEQYF.

The gene calls are TRBV5-8 and TRBJ1-2, with 7 nucleotides matching TRBD1. The CDR3 is 14 residues long. CDR1 SGHTS and CDR2 YDEGEE come from the germline V gene. After removal of 4 bases from V and 4 bases from J, the junction contained 7 bases not matched to a gene. The CDR3 region is CASSQRTGSYGYTF. The CDR3 region has the DNA TGTGCCAGCAGCCAAAGGACAGGCTCCTATGGCTACACCTTC.

The gene calls are TRBV28 and TRBJ1-2, with 8 bases identical to TRBD1. V shed 3 bases and J 2 bases; nucleotides not matched to a gene: 11. The CDR3 extends over 17 amino acids. CDR1 and CDR2 (germline): MDHEN, SYDVKM. The CDR3 bases are TGTGCCAGCAGTTTGTTCCAGGGGGCAATGTTAAACTATGGCTACACCTTC. Its protein product is CASSLFQGAMLNYGYTF.

Only a few counts were recorded for this clone. CDR3 residues: CAISQPRRDRGTYEQYF. Written as DNA, the CDR3 is TGTGCCATCAGCCAGCCCCGTCGGGACAGGGGAACCTACGAGCAGTACTTC. The gene calls are TRBV10-3 and TRBJ2-7; 10 nucleotides match TRBD1. CDR3 length: 17 residues. The germline gives CDR1 ENHRY, CDR2 SYGVKD. The V and J ends lost 6 bases and 2 bases, in that order; junction bases with no gene match: 13.

V usage is TRBV2 and J usage is TRBJ2-5; 10 bases are shared with TRBD2. The J call may be wrong; the DNA end is better matched by TRBJ2-7. There are 14 residues in the CDR3. Germline V CDR1 and CDR2: SNHLY, FYNNEI. The CDR3 sequence is CASAPSGRSYEQYF. DNA for the CDR3: TGTGCCAGCGCCCCTAGCGGGAGAAGTTACGAGCAGTACTTC.

This clone was observed a single time. The gene calls are TRBV11-1 and TRBJ2-3; the match to TRBD2 covers 11 bases. Losses at the gene ends were 7 bases for V and 2 bases for J; bases not matched to a gene: 11. CDR1 is SGHAT, CDR2 FQDESV, per germline (reference sequence). The CDR3 is made up of 17 amino acids. The CDR3 bases are TGTGCCAGCAACAGCGGTTTAGCGGGAGGGAACACAGATACGCAGTATTTT. This sequence encodes CASNSGLAGGNTDTQYF. Drawing the rest from reference TRBV11-1 and TRBJ2-3, the complete variable domain is EAEVAQSPRYKITEKSQAVAFWCDPISGHATLYWYRQILGQGPELLVQFQDESVVDDSQLPKDRFSAERLKGVDSTLKIQPAELGDSAMYLCASNSGLAGGNTDTQYFGPGTRLTVL.

This sequence joins TRBV7-9 and TRBJ2-7; 8 bases align to TRBD2. There are 12 residues in the CDR3. V lost 5 bases to trimming and J lost 6 bases; unmatched junction nucleotides: 3. Germline lookup yields CDR1 SEHNR and CDR2 FQNEAQ (reference sequence). This CDR3 reads CASSLTSGEQYF. Here the CDR3 DNA reads TGTGCCAGCAGCCTAACTAGCGGCGAGCAGTACTTC.

This chain links TRBV10-3 with TRBJ1-5; D call uncertain. V lost 0 bases to trimming and J lost 10 bases, with 19 bases between them. This CDR3 region has 16 residues. Germline assignment: CDR1 ENHRY and CDR2 SYGVKD. CDR3 in DNA: TGTGCCATCAGTGAGTCGGATGGCAGCTACTCGGGACCCCAGCATTTT. It codes for CAISESDGSYSGPQHF.

The J gene is TRBJ2-2, the V gene TRBV6-1, with D perhaps TRBD1 (6 bases). The CDR3 spans 15 residues. V lost 8 bases and J lost 4, with 17 bases in between. From germline, CDR1 is MNHNS and CDR2 SASEGT. The CDR3 sequence: CASHTGMVGTGELFF. CDR3 bases: TGTGCCAGCCATACAGGGATGGTAGGCACCGGGGAGCTGTTTTTT.

This chain joins TRBV28 and TRBJ2-1; D is undetermined. Germline lookup yields CDR1 MDHEN and CDR2 SYDVKM. The CDR3 has 16 residues. Trimming pared 4 bases from V and 0 bases from J, leaving 13 bases between. This CDR3 reads CASSSYSIISYNEQFF. CDR3 sequence (DNA): TGTGCCAGCAGTTCCTATAGTATTATCTCCTACAATGAGCAGTTCTTC.

V is TRBV5-1 and J is TRBJ2-3; 14 bases match TRBD2. Unmatched junction bases numbered 20, after V lost 7 bases and J lost 4 bases. CDR1 and CDR2 (germline): SGHRS, YFSETQ. The CDR3 has 20 amino acids. This chain's CDR3 is CASLIPGLAGVGSSADTQYF. CDR3 bases: TGCGCCAGCCTTATTCCGGGACTAGCGGGAGTCGGGTCATCGGCAGATACGCAGTATTTT.

The chain uses TRBV27 and TRBJ2-1; TRBD1 is a possible D gene (5 bases). V was shortened by 2 bases and J by 10 bases, with 15 bases between the two germline ends. The length of the CDR3 is 14 residues. The germline gives CDR1 MNHEY, CDR2 SMNVEV (reference sequence). CDR3 nucleotides: TGTGCCAGCAGTTTAGGGGCTCCATACCGGGAGCAGTTCTTC. Amino acids: CASSLGAPYREQFF.

The CDR3 protein is CAWSVTGGMKKLFF. CDR3 DNA sequence: TGTGCCTGGAGTGTAACAGGGGGAATGAAAAAACTGTTTTTT. The genes are TRBV30 and TRBJ1-4; 8 bases match TRBD1. The CDR3 is 14 amino acids. Unmatched junction bases numbered 6, after V lost 0 bases and J lost 9 bases. Germline V gene sequence: CDR1 GTSNPN, CDR2 SVGIG (reference sequence).

The chain couples TRBV28 to TRBJ2-7; tentatively, D is TRBD2 (5 bases). Between the trimmed V and J ends, which lost 4 bases and 6 bases, there was a span of 16 bases. CDR1 is MDHEN and CDR2 is SYDVKM in the germline V gene. This CDR3 region has 14 residues. CDR3 coding DNA: TGTGCCAGCAGTTGGGTCAGAGGGTCCAGCGAGCAGTACTTC. Its translation is CASSWVRGSSEQYF.

The chain employs TRBV7-3 and TRBJ2-3; possible D gene TRBD1, 6 bases. The CDR3 length is 15 residues. V lost 6 bases to trimming and J lost 1 base, with 14 bases between them. CDR1 is SGHTA, CDR2 FQGTGA, per germline. CDR3 bases: TGTGCCAGCAGTCCAAGACAGGTTGGCACAGATACGCAGTATTTT. This encodes CASSPRQVGTDTQYF. The whole variable domain, filled in from reference TRBV7-3 and TRBJ2-3, reads GAGVSQTPSNKVTEKGKYVELRCDPISGHTALYWYRQSLGQGPEFLIYFQGTGAADDSGLPNDRFFAVRPEGSVSTLKIQRTERGDSAVYLCASSPRQVGTDTQYFGPGTRLTVL.

The gene calls are TRBV15 and TRBJ1-1; perhaps TRBD1 as D (6 bases). V was clipped by 8 bases and J by 3 bases, with 16 bases between them. Per the germline V gene, CDR1 is LNHNV and CDR2 is YYDKDF (reference sequence). The CDR3 is 14 amino acids. The CDR3 region is CATGGRGADTEAFF. Written as DNA, the CDR3 is TGTGCCACCGGGGGTCGGGGGGCGGACACTGAAGCTTTCTTT.

V is TRBV6-6 and J is TRBJ1-2; maybe TRBD1 (6 bases). Per the germline V gene, CDR1 is MNHNY and CDR2 is SVGAGI (reference sequence). The V gene lost 1 base and the J gene lost 3 bases, with 9 bases spanning the gap. The CDR3 extends over 14 amino acids. In DNA form, the CDR3 reads TGTGCCAGCAGTTACTTACAGGGAGACTATGGCTACACCTTC. It encodes CASSYLQGDYGYTF.

V is TRBV4-2 and J is TRBJ1-1; D is possibly TRBD1 (5 bases). Germline CDR1 reads LGHNA; CDR2 reads YNFKEQ. This CDR3 is 14 amino acids long. Trimming cost V 1 base and J 6 bases, with 12 bases left between them. In DNA, the CDR3 is TGTGCCAGCAGCCAAGGGGGGAATGGGGCTGAAGCTTTCTTT. Protein: CASSQGGNGAEAFF.